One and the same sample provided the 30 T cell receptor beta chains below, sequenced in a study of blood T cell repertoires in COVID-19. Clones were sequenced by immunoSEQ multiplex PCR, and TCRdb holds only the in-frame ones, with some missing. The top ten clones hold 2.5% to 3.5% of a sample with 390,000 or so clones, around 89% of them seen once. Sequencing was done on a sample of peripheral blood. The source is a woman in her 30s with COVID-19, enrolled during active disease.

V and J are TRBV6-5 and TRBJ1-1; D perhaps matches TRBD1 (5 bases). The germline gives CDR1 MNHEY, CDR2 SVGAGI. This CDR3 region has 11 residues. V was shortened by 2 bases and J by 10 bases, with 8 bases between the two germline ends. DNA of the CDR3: TGTGCCAGCAGTTACAGGGGCCGAGCTTTCTTT. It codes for CASSYRGRAFF.

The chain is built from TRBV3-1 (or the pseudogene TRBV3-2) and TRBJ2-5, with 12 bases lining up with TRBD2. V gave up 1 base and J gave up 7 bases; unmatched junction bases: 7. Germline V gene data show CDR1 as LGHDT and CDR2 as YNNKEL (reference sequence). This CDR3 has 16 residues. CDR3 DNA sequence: TGTGCCAGCAGCCAAGCTTCCCTAGCGGGGGGGGTGACCCAGTACTTC. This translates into CASSQASLAGGVTQYF.

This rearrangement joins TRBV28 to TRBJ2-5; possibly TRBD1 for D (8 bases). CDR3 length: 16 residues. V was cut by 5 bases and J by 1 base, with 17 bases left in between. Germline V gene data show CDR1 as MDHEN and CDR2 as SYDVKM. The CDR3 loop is CASSRTGGGIQETQYF. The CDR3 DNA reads TGTGCCAGCAGTCGCACAGGGGGGGGGATCCAAGAGACCCAGTACTTC.

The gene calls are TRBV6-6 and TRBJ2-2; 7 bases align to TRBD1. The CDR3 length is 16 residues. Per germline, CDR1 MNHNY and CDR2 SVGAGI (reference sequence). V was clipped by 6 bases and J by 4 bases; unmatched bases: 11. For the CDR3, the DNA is TGTGCCAGCAGCCATCAGGGGGACACTATCACCGGGGAGCTGTTTTTT. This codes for CASSHQGDTITGELFF.

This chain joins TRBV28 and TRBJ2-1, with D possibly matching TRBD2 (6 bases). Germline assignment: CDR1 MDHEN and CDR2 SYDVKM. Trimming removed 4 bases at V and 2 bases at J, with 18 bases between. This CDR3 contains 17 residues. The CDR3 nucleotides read TGTGCCAGCAGTTCACCGGAGAGACTAGGCCCCTACAATGAGCAGTTCTTC. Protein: CASSSPERLGPYNEQFF.

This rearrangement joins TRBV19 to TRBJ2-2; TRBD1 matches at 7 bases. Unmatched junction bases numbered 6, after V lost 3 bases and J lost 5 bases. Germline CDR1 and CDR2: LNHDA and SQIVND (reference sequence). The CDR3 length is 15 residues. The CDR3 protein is CASSIYLTGTGELFF. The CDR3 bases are TGTGCCAGTAGTATCTACCTGACAGGGACCGGGGAGCTGTTTTTT.

CDR3 region: CASSLATGLAETYEQYF. In DNA, the CDR3 is TGTGCCAGCAGCTTGGCCACGGGACTAGCGGAAACCTACGAGCAGTACTTC. The rearrangement uses TRBV5-5 and TRBJ2-7; TRBD2 agrees at 11 bases. The CDR3 totals 17 residues. CDR1 is SGHKS and CDR2 is YYEKEE in the germline V gene (reference sequence). Germline trimming cut 0 bases from V and 2 bases from J; bases unmatched to any gene: 7.

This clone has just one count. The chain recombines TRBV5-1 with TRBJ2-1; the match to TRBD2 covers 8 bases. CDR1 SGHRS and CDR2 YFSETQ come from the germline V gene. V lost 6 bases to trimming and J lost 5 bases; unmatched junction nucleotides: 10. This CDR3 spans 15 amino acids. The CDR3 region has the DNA TGCGCCAGCACTCCCGGGTTAGCGGGGAACAATGAGCAGTTCTTC. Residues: CASTPGLAGNNEQFF.

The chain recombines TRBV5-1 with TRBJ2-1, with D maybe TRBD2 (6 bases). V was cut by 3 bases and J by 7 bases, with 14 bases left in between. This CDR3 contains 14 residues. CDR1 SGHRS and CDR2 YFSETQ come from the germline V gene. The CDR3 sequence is CASSSRDSLNEQFF. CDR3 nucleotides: TGCGCCAGCAGCTCCCGGGACTCCCTTAATGAGCAGTTCTTC. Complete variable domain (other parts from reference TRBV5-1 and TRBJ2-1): KAGVTQTPRYLIKTRGQQVTLSCSPISGHRSVSWYQQTPGQGLQFLFEYFSETQRNKGNFPGRFSGRQFSNSRSEMNVSTLELGDSALYLCASSSRDSLNEQFFGPGTRLTVL.

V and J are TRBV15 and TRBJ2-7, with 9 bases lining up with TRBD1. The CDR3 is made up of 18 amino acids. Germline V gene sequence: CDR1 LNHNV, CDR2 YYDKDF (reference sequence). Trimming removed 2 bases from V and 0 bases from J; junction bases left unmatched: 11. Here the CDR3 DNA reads TGTGCCACCAGCAGACCTGTTGGCGGGACAGGGAGCTCCTACGAGCAGTACTTC. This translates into CATSRPVGGTGSSYEQYF.

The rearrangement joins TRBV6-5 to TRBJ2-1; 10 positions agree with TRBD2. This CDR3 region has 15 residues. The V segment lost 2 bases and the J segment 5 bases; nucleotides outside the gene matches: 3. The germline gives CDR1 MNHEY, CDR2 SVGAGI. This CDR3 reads CASSYTSGANNEQFF. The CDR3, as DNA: TGTGCCAGCAGTTACACTAGCGGGGCCAACAATGAGCAGTTCTTC.

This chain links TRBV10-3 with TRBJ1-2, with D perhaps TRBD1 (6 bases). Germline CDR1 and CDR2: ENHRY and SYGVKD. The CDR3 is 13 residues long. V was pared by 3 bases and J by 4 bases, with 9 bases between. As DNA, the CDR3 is TGTGCCATCAGTGAATCGGACAGCTATGGCTACACCTTC. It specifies CAISESDSYGYTF.

The DNA for the CDR3 is TGCAGTGCTAGTGGGACTAGCGTGATCTCCTACAATGAGCAGTTCTTC. Protein product: CSASGTSVISYNEQFF. The chain employs TRBV20-1 and TRBJ2-1, with 10 bases matching TRBD2. Germline V gene lookup returns CDR1 DFQATT and CDR2 SNEGSKA (reference sequence). The trim removed 3 bases at V and 0 bases at J, leaving 5 bases unmatched. CDR3 length: 16 amino acids.

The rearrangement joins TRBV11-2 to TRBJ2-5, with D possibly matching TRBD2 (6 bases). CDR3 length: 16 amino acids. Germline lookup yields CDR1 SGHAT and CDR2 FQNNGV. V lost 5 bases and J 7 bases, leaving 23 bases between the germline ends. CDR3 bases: TGTGCCAGCAGCGGACAACGGGGGAATTTGGGTGGGACCCAGTACTTC. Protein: CASSGQRGNLGGTQYF.

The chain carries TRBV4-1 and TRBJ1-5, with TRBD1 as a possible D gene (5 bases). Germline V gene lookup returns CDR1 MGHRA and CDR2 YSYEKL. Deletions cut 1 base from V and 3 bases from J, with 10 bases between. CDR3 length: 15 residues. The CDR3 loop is CASSQGQLNNQPQHF. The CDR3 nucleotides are TGCGCCAGCAGCCAAGGACAGCTAAACAATCAGCCCCAGCATTTT.

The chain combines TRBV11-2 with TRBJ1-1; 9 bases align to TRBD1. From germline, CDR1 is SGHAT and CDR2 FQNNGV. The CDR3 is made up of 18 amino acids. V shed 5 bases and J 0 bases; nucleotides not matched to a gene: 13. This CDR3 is CASSPADRGPRMNTEAFF. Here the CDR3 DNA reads TGTGCCAGCAGCCCAGCGGACAGGGGCCCTCGGATGAACACTGAAGCTTTCTTT.

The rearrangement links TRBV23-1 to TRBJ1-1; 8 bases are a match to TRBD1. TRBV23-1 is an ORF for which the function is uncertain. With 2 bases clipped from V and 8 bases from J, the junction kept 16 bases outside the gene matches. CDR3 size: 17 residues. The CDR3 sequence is CASSQTGSQGATEEAFF. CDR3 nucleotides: TGCGCCAGCAGTCAAACGGGGAGCCAGGGGGCCACTGAGGAAGCTTTCTTT.

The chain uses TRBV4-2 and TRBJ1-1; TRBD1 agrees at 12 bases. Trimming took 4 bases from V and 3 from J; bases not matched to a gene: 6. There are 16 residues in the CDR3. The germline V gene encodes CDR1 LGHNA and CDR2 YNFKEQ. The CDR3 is CASSPVGTGGDTEAFF. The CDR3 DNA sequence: TGTGCCAGCAGCCCTGTCGGGACAGGGGGCGACACTGAAGCTTTCTTT.

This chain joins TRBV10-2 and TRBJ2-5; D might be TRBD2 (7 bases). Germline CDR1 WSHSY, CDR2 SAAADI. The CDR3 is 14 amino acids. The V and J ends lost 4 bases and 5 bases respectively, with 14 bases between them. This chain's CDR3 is CASSGRGRVETQYF. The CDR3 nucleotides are TGCGCCAGCAGTGGGCGGGGGCGCGTTGAGACCCAGTACTTC.

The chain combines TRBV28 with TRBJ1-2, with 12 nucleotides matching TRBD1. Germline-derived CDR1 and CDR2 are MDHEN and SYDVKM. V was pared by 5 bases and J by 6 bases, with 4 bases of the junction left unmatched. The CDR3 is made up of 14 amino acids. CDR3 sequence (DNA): TGTGCCAGCAGTAGGGACAGGGGGCGGGATGGCTACACCTTC. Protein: CASSRDRGRDGYTF.

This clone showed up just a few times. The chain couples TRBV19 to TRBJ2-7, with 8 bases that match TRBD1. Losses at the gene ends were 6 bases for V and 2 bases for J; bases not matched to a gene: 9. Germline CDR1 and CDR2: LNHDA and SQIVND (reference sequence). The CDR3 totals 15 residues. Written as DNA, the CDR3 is TGTGCCAGTAGGGGCGGACAGGGTCACGCCTACGAGCAGTACTTC. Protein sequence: CASRGGQGHAYEQYF.

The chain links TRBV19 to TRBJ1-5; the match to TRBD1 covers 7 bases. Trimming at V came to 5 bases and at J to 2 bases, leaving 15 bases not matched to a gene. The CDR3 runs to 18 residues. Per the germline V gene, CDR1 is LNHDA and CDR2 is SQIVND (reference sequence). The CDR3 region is CASSPAVVVGGGNQPQHF. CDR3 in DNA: TGTGCCAGTAGTCCTGCAGTAGTGGTAGGGGGCGGCAATCAGCCCCAGCATTTT.

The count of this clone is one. The CDR3 here is CASSLTGAGGYPNYGYTF. CDR3 DNA sequence: TGTGCCAGCAGTTTGACTGGGGCAGGGGGCTACCCTAACTATGGCTACACCTTC. J is TRBJ1-2 and V is TRBV28, with 8 nucleotides matching TRBD1. V trimming: 3 bases; J trimming: 0 bases; junction bases outside the gene matches: 12. The CDR3 length is 18 residues. Germline CDR1 MDHEN, CDR2 SYDVKM.

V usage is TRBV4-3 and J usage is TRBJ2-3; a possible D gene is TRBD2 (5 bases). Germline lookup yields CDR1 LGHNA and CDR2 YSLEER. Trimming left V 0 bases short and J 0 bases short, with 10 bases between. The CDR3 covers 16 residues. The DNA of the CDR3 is TGCGCCAGCAGCCAAGAAGTAGGCGGGAGCACAGATACGCAGTATTTT. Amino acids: CASSQEVGGSTDTQYF.

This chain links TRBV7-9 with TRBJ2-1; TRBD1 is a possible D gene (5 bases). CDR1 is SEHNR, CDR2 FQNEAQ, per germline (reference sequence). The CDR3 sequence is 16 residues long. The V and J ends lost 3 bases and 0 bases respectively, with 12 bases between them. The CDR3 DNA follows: TGTGCCAGCAGCTTGACAGTCGGATACTCCTACAATGAGCAGTTCTTC. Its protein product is CASSLTVGYSYNEQFF.

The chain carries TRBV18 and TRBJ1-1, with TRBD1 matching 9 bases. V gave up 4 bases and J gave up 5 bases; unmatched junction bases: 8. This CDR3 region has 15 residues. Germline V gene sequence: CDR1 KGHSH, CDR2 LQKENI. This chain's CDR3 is CASSLQDRGGTEAFF. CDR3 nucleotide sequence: TGTGCCAGCTCACTCCAGGACAGGGGAGGGACTGAAGCTTTCTTT. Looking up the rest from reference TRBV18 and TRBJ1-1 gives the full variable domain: NAGVMQNPRHLVRRRGQEARLRCSPMKGHSHVYWYRQLPEEGLKFMVYLQKENIIDESGMPKERFSAEFPKEGPSILRIQQVVRGDSAAYFCASSLQDRGGTEAFFGQGTRLTVV.

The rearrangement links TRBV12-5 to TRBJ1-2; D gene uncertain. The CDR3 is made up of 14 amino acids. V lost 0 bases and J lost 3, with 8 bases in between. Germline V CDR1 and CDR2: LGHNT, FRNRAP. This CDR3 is CASGLVQADYGYTF. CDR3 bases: TGTGCTAGTGGTTTGGTGCAGGCAGACTATGGCTACACCTTC.

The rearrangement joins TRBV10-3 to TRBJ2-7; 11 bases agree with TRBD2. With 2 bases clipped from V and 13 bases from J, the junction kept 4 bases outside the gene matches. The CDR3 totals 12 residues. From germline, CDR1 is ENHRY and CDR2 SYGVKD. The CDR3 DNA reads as TGTGCCATCAGTGAGCAGACTAGCGGGACTTACTTC. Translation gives CAISEQTSGTYF.

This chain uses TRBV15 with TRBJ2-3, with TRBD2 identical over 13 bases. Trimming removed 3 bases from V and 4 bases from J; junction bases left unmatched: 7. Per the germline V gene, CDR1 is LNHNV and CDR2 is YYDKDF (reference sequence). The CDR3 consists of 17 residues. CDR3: CATSSRTSGSRADTQYF. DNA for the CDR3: TGTGCCACCAGCAGCCGGACTAGCGGGAGTAGGGCAGATACGCAGTATTTT.

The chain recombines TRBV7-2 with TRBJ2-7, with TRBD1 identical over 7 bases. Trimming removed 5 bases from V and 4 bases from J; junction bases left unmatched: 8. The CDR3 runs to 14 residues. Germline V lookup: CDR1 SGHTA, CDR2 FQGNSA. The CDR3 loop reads CASSPQGERYEQYV. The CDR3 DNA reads TGTGCCAGCAGCCCTCAGGGGGAGAGGTACGAGCAGTACGTC.